Listed below are T cell receptor beta chains from one sample, sequenced in a study of control samples from healthy donors and cancer patients. Libraries were prepared by immunoSEQ multiplex PCR; TCRdb keeps only in-frame clonotypes and omits some of them. This table has 60,000 to 70,000 clones, more than 80% appearing once. What was sequenced was PBMCs. The receptors were gathered from a woman in her forties or fifties with lung cancer. The CDR3 runs from the conserved cysteine through the conserved F or W. The order of the fields is clone size, D gene, CDR3 length, J gene, V gene, CDR3 protein, CDR3 DNA. D genes are given only for firm matches. Clone size is stated in some rows and not others, as once, few, many or a class when expanded.

- TRBD1 15 TRBJ1-4 TRBV24-1 CATSDGRGSNEKLFF TGTGCCACCAGTGATGGCAGGGGGTCTAATGAAAAACTGTTTTTT
- TRBD1 15 TRBJ2-7 TRBV6-5 CASTDPGQGGNEQYF TGTGCCAGCACCGACCCTGGACAGGGGGGCAACGAGCAGTACTTC
few TRBD1 15 TRBJ1-6 TRBV5-4 CASSLQGTYNSPLHF TGTGCCAGCAGCTTACAGGGGACCTATAATTCACCCCTCCACTTT
- TRBD1 14 TRBJ1-1 TRBV19 CASTLDRGLSEAFF TGTGCCAGTACCCTGGACAGGGGGCTCTCTGAAGCTTTCTTT
few - 15 TRBJ1-5 TRBV9 CASSVGPTSNQPQHF TGTGCCAGCAGCGTAGGGCCAACTAGCAATCAGCCCCAGCATTTT
- TRBD1 15 TRBJ1-4 TRBV5-1 CASSLEFGTGEKLFF TGCGCCAGCAGCTTGGAATTCGGGACAGGTGAAAAACTGTTTTTT
- - 14 TRBJ1-2 TRBV28 CASRAGTANYGYTF TGTGCCAGCAGAGCCGGGACGGCGAACTATGGCTACACCTTC
few TRBD1 14 TRBJ1-5 TRBV27 CASGTDYSNQPQHF TGTGCCAGCGGGACAGACTATAGCAATCAGCCCCAGCATTTT
- - 17 TRBJ1-5 TRBV21-1 CASSTEPLWYSNQPQHF TGTGCCAGCAGCACAGAACCTCTATGGTATAGCAATCAGCCCCAGCATTTT
- TRBD1 18 TRBJ2-2 TRBV5-1 CASSSSCLQGANTGELFF TGCGCCAGCAGCTCTTCATGCTTACAGGGGGCTAACACCGGGGAGCTGTTTTTT
- - 14 TRBJ1-2 TRBV27 CASSLQGPNYGYTF TGTGCCAGCAGTTTACAGGGTCCTAACTATGGCTACACCTTC
- TRBD1 17 TRBJ1-2 TRBV11-3 CASSSEGGREPSGGYTF TGTGCCAGCAGCTCAGAAGGGGGCAGGGAGCCCTCAGGAGGCTACACCTTC
few TRBD2 16 TRBJ2-5 TRBV11-2 CASSSGISGGIGTQYF TGTGCCAGCAGCTCCGGTATTAGCGGGGGGATTGGGACCCAGTACTTC
- - 14 TRBJ1-3 TRBV6-5 CASIAGISGNTIYF TGTGCCAGCATCGCTGGGATCTCTGGAAACACCATATATTTT
- TRBD1 14 TRBJ1-2 TRBV20-1 CSASPGGNNYGYTF TGCAGTGCTAGTCCAGGGGGTAACAACTATGGCTACACCTTC
- TRBD1 16 TRBJ2-2 TRBV18 CASSPGGQGAGGELFF TGTGCCAGCTCACCAGGCGGACAGGGGGCAGGCGGGGAGCTGTTTTTT
- TRBD1 15 TRBJ1-1 TRBV18 CASSTSGTGNTEAFF TGTGCCAGCTCAACATCCGGGACAGGGAACACTGAAGCTTTCTTT
- - 14 TRBJ2-6 TRBV11-3 CASSEMGSSNVLTF TGTGCCAGCAGCGAAATGGGGAGTTCCAACGTCCTGACTTTC
few TRBD1 13 TRBJ1-2 TRBV12-3/TRBV12-4 CASSLQGAEGYTF TGTGCCAGCAGTTTACAGGGGGCGGAGGGCTACACCTTC
- - 16 TRBJ2-2 TRBV4-3 CASSQAYDIHTGELFF TGCGCCAGCAGCCAAGCTTACGACATACACACCGGGGAGCTGTTTTTT
- - 14 TRBJ2-5 TRBV7-2 CASSSRGVQETQYF TGTGCCAGCAGCTCGAGAGGCGTACAAGAGACCCAGTACTTC
- TRBD1 16 TRBJ1-5 TRBV28 CASSTRDRGSNQPQHF TGTGCCAGCAGTACCCGGGACAGGGGGAGCAATCAGCCCCAGCATTTT
few - 11 TRBJ1-6 TRBV3-1/TRBV3-2 CASSQDSPLHF TGTGCCAGCAGCCAAGATTCACCCCTCCACTTT
- - 17 TRBJ1-6 TRBV4-1 CASSQVQASSYNSPLHF TGCGCCAGCAGCCAAGTACAGGCTAGCTCCTATAATTCACCCCTCCACTTT
few TRBD1 16 TRBJ2-7 TRBV6-5 CASSYSVPDRGLEQYF TGTGCCAGCAGTTACTCGGTACCGGACAGGGGGCTCGAGCAGTACTTC
- - 14 TRBJ1-2 TRBV7-9 CASSPSGEAYGYTF TGTGCCAGCAGCCCCTCAGGGGAGGCTTACGGCTACACCTTC
- TRBD1 14 TRBJ1-4 TRBV2 CASNGQGQDEKLFF TGTGCCAGTAACGGACAGGGGCAGGATGAAAAACTGTTTTTT
- - 13 TRBJ1-2 TRBV12-3/TRBV12-4 CASSFYTNYGYTF TGTGCCAGCAGTTTCTATACTAACTATGGCTACACCTTC
- TRBD1 13 TRBJ1-1 TRBV18 CASSGTGTGEAFF TGTGCCAGCTCCGGGACAGGGACCGGTGAAGCTTTCTTT
- - 16 TRBJ1-4 TRBV7-3 CASSLSYSATNEKLFF TGTGCCAGCAGCCTTTCGTACAGCGCAACTAATGAAAAACTGTTTTTT
- TRBD2 13 TRBJ2-7 TRBV9 CASSPRGAYEQYF TGTGCCAGCAGCCCCCGGGGGGCCTACGAGCAGTACTTC
- TRBD1 15 TRBJ1-5 TRBV10-3 CAIRSGGEPDQPQHF TGTGCCATCCGGTCAGGGGGCGAACCGGATCAGCCCCAGCATTTT
few - 13 TRBJ1-1 TRBV11-2 CASSLVRNTEAFF TGTGCCAGCAGCTTGGTAAGGAACACTGAAGCTTTCTTT
- - 14 TRBJ1-5 TRBV6-6 CASSLPGKNQPQHF TGTGCCAGCAGTTTACCTGGGAAGAATCAGCCCCAGCATTTT
- - 13 TRBJ1-5 TRBV9 CASSVSVDQPQHF TGTGCCAGCAGCGTATCGGTCGATCAGCCCCAGCATTTT
once TRBD1 16 TRBJ1-1 TRBV4-1 CASSPGTGKMNTEAFF TGCGCCAGCAGCCCCGGGACAGGGAAAATGAACACTGAAGCTTTCTTT